This paragraph reports one T cell receptor beta chain. These data belong to a study of blood T cell repertoires in COVID-19. Study-wide background: Specimens from acute and convalescent COVID-19 originated in the United States, Italy and Spain.

Trimming stripped 5 bases from V and 2 bases from J, with 7 bases between. The CDR3 has 12 residues. The germline V gene has CDR1 SGHAT and CDR2 FQNNGV. Per the authors' pipeline: Estimated nucleated cell counts came from reference gene primer amplification. Method: immunoSEQ multiplex PCR; TCRdb's copy keeps in-frame clones and lacks some. For V, J and clone size, that table is used; D and trimming come from the DNA. This table has fewer than 700,000 clones, around 90% appearing once. Patients at the Seattle site were enrolled during active infection and followed longitudinally. The source material was peripheral blood. The chain uses TRBV11-2 and TRBJ2-7; a weak D match, TRBD2 (5 bases). The TCR originated in a woman aged 45 to 65 with COVID-19, enrolled during active disease. Written as DNA, the CDR3 is TGTGCCAGCAGCGGAGCGGCCTACGAGCAGTACTTC. Amino acid sequence: CASSGAAYEQYF. The entire variable domain, with the rest obtained from reference TRBV11-2 and TRBJ2-7, is as follows: EAGVAQSPRYKIIEKRQSVAFWCNPISGHATLYWYQQILGQGPKLLIQFQNNGVVDDSQLPKDRFSAERLKGVDSTLKIQPAKLEDSAVYLCASSGAAYEQYFGPGTRLTVT.